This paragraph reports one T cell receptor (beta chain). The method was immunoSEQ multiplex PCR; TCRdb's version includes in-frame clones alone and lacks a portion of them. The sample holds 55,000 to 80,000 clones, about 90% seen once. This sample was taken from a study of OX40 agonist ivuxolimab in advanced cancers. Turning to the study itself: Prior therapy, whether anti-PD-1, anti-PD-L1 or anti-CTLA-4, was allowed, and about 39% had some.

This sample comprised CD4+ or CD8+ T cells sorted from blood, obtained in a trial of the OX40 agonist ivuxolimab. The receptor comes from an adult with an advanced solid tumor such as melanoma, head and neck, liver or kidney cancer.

CDR3 in amino acids: CASSVGQSTLNYGYTF. CDR3 bases: TGTGCCAGCAGCGTAGGACAGTCCACCCTTAACTATGGCTACACCTTC. V is TRBV9 and J is TRBJ1-2, with D perhaps TRBD1 (5 bases). CDR1 is SGDLS, CDR2 YYNGEE, per germline. The V end lost 0 bases, the J end lost 1 base, and 13 bases lay between the germline ends. The CDR3 length is 16 residues. The variable domain in full, completed from reference TRBV9 and TRBJ1-2, reads DSGVTQTPKHLITATGQRVTLRCSPRSGDLSVYWYQQSLDQGLQFLIQYYNGEERAKGNILERFSAQQFPDLHSELNLSSLELGDSALYFCASSVGQSTLNYGYTFGSGTRLTVV.